Listed below are T cell receptor beta chains from one sample, sequenced in a study of shared clonotypes between healthy human individuals. The repertoire was sequenced with immunoSEQ multiplex PCR; TCRdb's copy has only in-frame clones and lacks some. Here the sample spans hundreds of thousands of clones, about 95% being singletons. The sequenced material came from naive CD8+ T cells sorted from blood. The source is a woman in her thirties in good health. Both conserved end residues are part of each CDR3. D genes are given only for firm matches.

>TRBJ2-7|.|TRBV29-1
CSVRRHYEQYF
TGCAGCGTTAGGAGGCACTACGAGCAGTACTTC
>TRBJ2-1|TRBD2|TRBV5-6
CASSSGLAGPYNEQFF
TGTGCCAGCAGCTCTGGACTAGCGGGACCCTACAATGAGCAGTTCTTC
>TRBJ2-7|.|TRBV11-2
CASSSGRGRGTYEQYF
TGTGCCAGCAGCTCCGGCAGGGGCCGAGGGACTTACGAGCAGTACTTC
>TRBJ1-2|.|TRBV27
CASRFGAYGYTF
TGTGCCAGCAGGTTCGGGGCATATGGCTACACCTTC
>TRBJ1-1|.|TRBV5-1
CASSLGTAGNTEAFF
TGCGCCAGCAGCTTAGGGACCGCCGGGAACACTGAAGCTTTCTTT
>TRBJ1-1|TRBD1|TRBV7-9
CASSLEGAWEAFF
TGTGCCAGCAGCTTAGAGGGGGCGTGGGAAGCTTTCTTT
>TRBJ2-1|.|TRBV10-3
CAISDPGGQSYNEQFF
TGTGCCATCAGTGACCCGGGGGGACAGAGTTACAATGAGCAGTTCTTC
>TRBJ2-7|.|TRBV29-1
CSVGGARSYEQYF
TGCAGCGTTGGGGGGGCGAGGTCCTACGAGCAGTACTTC
>TRBJ1-2|TRBD1|TRBV28
CASSFVGQGGGYTF
TGTGCCAGCAGTTTCGTGGGACAGGGCGGTGGCTACACCTTC
>TRBJ2-7|.|TRBV30
CAWGSRPFYEQYF
TGTGCCTGGGGGAGTCGTCCTTTCTACGAGCAGTACTTC
>TRBJ1-2|TRBD1|TRBV15
CATSEGQHYGYTF
TGTGCCACCAGCGAGGGACAGCACTATGGCTACACCTTC
>TRBJ2-7|TRBD2|TRBV13
CASSTTSGFSYEQYF
TGTGCCAGCAGCACTACTAGCGGGTTTTCCTACGAGCAGTACTTC
>TRBJ1-2|.|TRBV19
CASSKVSVIYGYTF
TGTGCCAGTAGTAAGGTCAGCGTTATCTATGGCTACACCTTC
>TRBJ2-7|.|TRBV11-2
CASSFRDGYEQYF
TGTGCCAGCAGCTTCAGGGACGGTTACGAGCAGTACTTC
>TRBJ2-3|.|TRBV28
CASSLYLTDSTDTQYF
TGTGCCAGCAGTTTATATCTGACAGATAGCACAGATACGCAGTATTTT
>TRBJ2-3|.|TRBV27
CASSFLDTQYF
TGTGCCAGCAGTTTTTTAGATACGCAGTATTTT
>TRBJ2-7|TRBD1|TRBV7-9
CASSRDSYYEQYF
TGTGCCAGCAGCCGGGACAGTTACTACGAGCAGTACTTC
>TRBJ2-7|.|TRBV5-4
CASSLAGWEQYF
TGTGCCAGCAGCTTGGCCGGCTGGGAGCAGTACTTC
>TRBJ1-4|.|TRBV2
CASRSLTEEKLFF
TGTGCCAGCAGATCCCTTACGGAGGAAAAACTGTTTTTT
>TRBJ1-1|.|TRBV6-1
CASSEGWTAASF
TGTGCCAGCAGTGAAGGCTGGACAGCGGCGAGCTTT
>TRBJ2-1|TRBD2|TRBV5-6
CASSLDGRGYNEQFF
TGTGCCAGCAGCTTGGACGGGAGGGGTTACAATGAGCAGTTCTTC
>TRBJ1-1|.|TRBV27
CASSFGRYTEAFF
TGTGCCAGCAGTTTCGGACGGTACACTGAAGCTTTCTTT
>TRBJ2-3|.|TRBV5-6
CASSVGEVENTQYF
TGTGCCAGCAGCGTGGGAGAGGTTGAAAATACGCAGTATTTT
>TRBJ1-5|.|TRBV28
CASSLLQGNQPQHF
TGTGCCAGCAGTTTACTCCAGGGGAATCAGCCCCAGCATTTT
>TRBJ1-4|.|TRBV5-1
CASSPQDRNEKLFF
TGCGCCAGCAGCCCCCAGGACAGAAATGAAAAACTGTTTTTT
>TRBJ2-1|TRBD1|TRBV19
CATTPGIGGMDEQFF
TGTGCCACGACTCCCGGGATAGGGGGCATGGATGAGCAGTTCTTC
>TRBJ1-3|.|TRBV7-6
CASSSPRTGHSGNTIYF
TGTGCCAGCAGCTCCCCCCGAACAGGGCACTCTGGAAACACCATATATTTT
>TRBJ2-7|TRBD1|TRBV2
CASSDRVSSSYEQYF
TGTGCCAGCAGCGACAGGGTCTCTTCCTCCTACGAGCAGTACTTC
>TRBJ1-4|.|TRBV28
CASSFLLATNEKLFF
TGTGCCAGCAGTTTCCTGCTAGCAACTAATGAAAAACTGTTTTTT
>TRBJ2-5|.|TRBV27
CASSFLGGPQETQYF
TGTGCCAGCAGTTTTCTCGGGGGGCCTCAAGAGACCCAGTACTTC
>TRBJ2-3|.|TRBV7-3
CASSLLAADTQYF
TGTGCCAGCAGCTTACTGGCGGCCGATACGCAGTATTTT
>TRBJ2-7|TRBD2|TRBV5-1
CASSPSGMNEQYF
TGCGCCAGCAGCCCTAGCGGGATGAACGAGCAGTACTTC
>TRBJ2-1|TRBD2|TRBV7-2
CASSSRGEGHNEQFF
TGTGCCAGCAGCTCCCGGGGGGAGGGCCACAATGAGCAGTTCTTC
>TRBJ1-1|.|TRBV6-5
CASSYSSGPEAFF
TGTGCCAGCAGTTACTCATCAGGGCCTGAAGCTTTCTTT
>TRBJ2-3|.|TRBV27
CASSHTRTDTQYF
TGTGCCAGCAGTCACACTAGGACAGATACGCAGTATTTT
>TRBJ2-5|.|TRBV27
CASSSLPQETQYF
TGTGCCAGCAGTTCCCTCCCCCAAGAGACCCAGTACTTC
>TRBJ2-7|.|TRBV7-8
CASSSVGGYEQYF
TGTGCCAGCAGCTCAGTGGGGGGCTACGAGCAGTACTTC
>TRBJ2-6|.|TRBV27
CASSSLGGLPSGANVLTF
TGTGCCAGCAGTTCTTTGGGGGGCCTCCCCTCTGGGGCCAACGTCCTGACTTTC
>TRBJ2-1|TRBD2|TRBV7-9
CASSLDQREFSEQFF
TGTGCCAGCAGCTTAGACCAGCGGGAGTTTAGCGAGCAGTTCTTC
>TRBJ2-7|.|TRBV4-2
CASSLVDRSLSEQYF
TGTGCCAGCAGCTTGGTGGACAGATCATTATCCGAGCAGTACTTC